The rows below give T cell receptor beta chains drawn from one sample of a study of T cell repertoires in cytomegalovirus infection. TCRdb recomputed calls from the reads with MiXCR, one row per CDR3 protein. The table lists under 800,000 distinct CDR3 sequences, 24% of them singletons. Sequenced: CD8+ T cells from PBMCs. The receptors were gathered from a human donor in good health (CMV status not recorded). Some clones in this sample may be carry-over from other donors' samples. Each CDR3 is given without its conserved first and last residue.

j_gene: TRBJ1-1; v_gene: TRBV12-3/TRBV12-4; CDR3aa: ASSLAPGYTEAF
j_gene: TRBJ2-1; v_gene: TRBV19; CDR3aa: AITGNNEQF
j_gene: TRBJ2-1; v_gene: TRBV5-1; CDR3aa: ASSLAGGKRDEQF
j_gene: TRBJ1-5; v_gene: TRBV6-6; CDR3aa: ASSYSRGPGQPQH
j_gene: TRBJ1-1; v_gene: TRBV2; CDR3aa: ATLGNTEAF
j_gene: TRBJ2-3; v_gene: TRBV6-2/TRBV6-3; CDR3aa: ATGLAGDLTDTQY
j_gene: TRBJ1-2; v_gene: TRBV20-1; CDR3aa: SARTRTYGYT
j_gene: TRBJ2-5; v_gene: TRBV7-9; CDR3aa: ASSSTSGWAGETQY
j_gene: TRBJ2-7; v_gene: TRBV6-5; CDR3aa: ASSYSSGTPEQY
j_gene: TRBJ2-1; v_gene: TRBV9; CDR3aa: ASSVAGRDPRPNYNEQF
j_gene: TRBJ2-2; v_gene: TRBV12-5; CDR3aa: ASGLGTYTGELF
j_gene: TRBJ2-7; v_gene: TRBV7-8; CDR3aa: ASSLEGYPRDYEQY
j_gene: TRBJ2-3; v_gene: TRBV6-6; CDR3aa: ASSYSTLGGETQY
j_gene: TRBJ1-1; v_gene: TRBV19; CDR3aa: ASSIAGDLNTEAF
j_gene: TRBJ2-1; v_gene: TRBV25-1; CDR3aa: ASSEVLAGDNEQF